The T cell receptor beta chain under discussion was sequenced for a study of CD8+CD57+ T cells in acquired aplastic anemia. The wider study: DNA per sorted CD4+ or CD8+ sample ranged roughly 0.17 to 27.4 ug, averaging 3.2 ug.

Germline values: CDR1 MGHDK, CDR2 SYGVNS. The V end lost 3 bases, the J end lost 5 bases, and 13 bases lay between the germline ends. This CDR3 contains 14 residues. This clonotype was counted only a few times. Its target is not known. General study findings and limits: Patients and controls were not found to differ significantly in CD8+ Simpson's diversity. Patients shared 25 to 35 CD8+ CDR3 sequences with controls.

Genomic DNA was employed as the template in profiling TCR beta VDJ and CDR3. TCRdb reprocessed the reads via MiXCR and lists one record per CDR3 protein. The data hold 65,000 or so distinct CDR3 sequences, with about 54% observed a single time. The clonotype was recovered from a human donor in good health, serving as a control. This chain connects TRBV25-1 to TRBJ1-2; no clear D. Specimen: sorted CD4+, CD8+, or CD8+CD57+ T cells (not recorded which) from PBMCs. For the CDR3, the DNA is TGTGCCAGCAGTGATAAAGACGGAATATATGGCTACACCTTC. Protein product: CASSDKDGIYGYTF.